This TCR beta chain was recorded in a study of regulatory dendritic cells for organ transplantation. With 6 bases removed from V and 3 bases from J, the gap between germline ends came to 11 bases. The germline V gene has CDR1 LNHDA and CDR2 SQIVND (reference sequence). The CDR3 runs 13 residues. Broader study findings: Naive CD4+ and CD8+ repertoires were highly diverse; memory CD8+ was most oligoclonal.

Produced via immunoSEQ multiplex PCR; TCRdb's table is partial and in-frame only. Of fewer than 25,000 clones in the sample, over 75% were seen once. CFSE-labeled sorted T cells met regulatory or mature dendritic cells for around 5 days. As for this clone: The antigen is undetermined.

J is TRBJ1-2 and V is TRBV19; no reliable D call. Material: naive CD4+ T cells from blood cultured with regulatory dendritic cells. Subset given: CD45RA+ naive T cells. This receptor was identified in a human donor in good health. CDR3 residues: CASSGSRYYGYTF. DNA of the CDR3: TGTGCCAGTAGCGGTAGCCGGTACTATGGCTACACCTTC. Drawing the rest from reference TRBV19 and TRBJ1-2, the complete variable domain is DGGITQSPKYLFRKEGQNVTLSCEQNLNHDAMYWYRQDPGQGLRLIYYSQIVNDFQKGDIAEGYSVSREKKESFPLTVTSAQKNPTAFYLCASSGSRYYGYTFGSGTRLTVV.